What follows describes a single T cell receptor beta chain. Its antigen remains unidentified. The record originates from a study of cytomegalovirus exposure and HLA in healthy donors. The PCR contained 60 Vbeta and 13 Jbeta primers. Clones were read by immunoSEQ multiplex PCR, and TCRdb kept only the in-frame ones, dropping some. The data contain around 140,000 clones, over 60% of them singletons. The CDR3 extends over 14 amino acids. The ends were cut back, 2 bases at V and 1 base at J, with 11 bases in the middle. The germline V gene encodes CDR1 GTSNPN and CDR2 SVGIG (reference sequence). Overall study results and limits: A reported reduction in N-insertions relative to the 666-donor mean was seen in an Asian-associated ancestry cluster in a later analysis.

The clonotype was recovered from a woman in her sixties or seventies in good health and CMV-seronegative. V is TRBV30 and J is TRBJ2-5, with TRBD1 as a possible D gene (6 bases). Sequenced material: PBMCs. The CDR3 here is CAWSTDRRQETQYF. CDR3 nucleotide sequence: TGTGCCTGGAGTACCGACAGGCGCCAAGAGACCCAGTACTTC.